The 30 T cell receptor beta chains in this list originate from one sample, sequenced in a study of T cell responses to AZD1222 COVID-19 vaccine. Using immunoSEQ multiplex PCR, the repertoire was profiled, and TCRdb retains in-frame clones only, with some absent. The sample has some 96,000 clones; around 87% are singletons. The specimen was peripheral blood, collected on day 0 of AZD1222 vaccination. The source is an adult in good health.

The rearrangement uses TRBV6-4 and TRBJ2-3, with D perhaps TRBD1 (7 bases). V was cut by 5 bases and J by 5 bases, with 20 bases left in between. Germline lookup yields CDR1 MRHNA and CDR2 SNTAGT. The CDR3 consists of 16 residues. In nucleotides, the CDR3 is TGTGCCAGCAGTCGGCACGGACTCCAGGGGGGAGATACGCAGTATTTT. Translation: CASSRHGLQGGDTQYF.

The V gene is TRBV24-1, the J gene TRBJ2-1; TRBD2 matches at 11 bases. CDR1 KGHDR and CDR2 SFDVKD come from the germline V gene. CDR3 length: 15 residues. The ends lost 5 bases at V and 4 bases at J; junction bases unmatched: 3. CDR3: CATSGASGGYNEQFF. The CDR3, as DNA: TGTGCCACCAGTGGGGCTAGCGGGGGGTACAATGAGCAGTTCTTC.

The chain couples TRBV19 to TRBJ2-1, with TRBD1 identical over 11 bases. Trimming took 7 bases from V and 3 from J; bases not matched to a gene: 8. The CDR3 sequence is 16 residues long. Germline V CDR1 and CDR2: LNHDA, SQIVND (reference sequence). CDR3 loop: CASTRGQGAYYNEQFF. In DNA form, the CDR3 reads TGTGCCAGTACTAGAGGACAGGGGGCTTACTACAATGAGCAGTTCTTC. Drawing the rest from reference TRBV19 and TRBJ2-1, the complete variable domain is DGGITQSPKYLFRKEGQNVTLSCEQNLNHDAMYWYRQDPGQGLRLIYYSQIVNDFQKGDIAEGYSVSREKKESFPLTVTSAQKNPTAFYLCASTRGQGAYYNEQFFGPGTRLTVL.

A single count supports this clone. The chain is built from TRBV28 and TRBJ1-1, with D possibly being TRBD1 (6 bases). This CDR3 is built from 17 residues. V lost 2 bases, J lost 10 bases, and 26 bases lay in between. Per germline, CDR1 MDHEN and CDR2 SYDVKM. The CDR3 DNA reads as TGTGCCAGCAGTTTAGTGAGGGGCAGGGGCGAGGGTATGGTAGCTTTCTTT. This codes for CASSLVRGRGEGMVAFF.

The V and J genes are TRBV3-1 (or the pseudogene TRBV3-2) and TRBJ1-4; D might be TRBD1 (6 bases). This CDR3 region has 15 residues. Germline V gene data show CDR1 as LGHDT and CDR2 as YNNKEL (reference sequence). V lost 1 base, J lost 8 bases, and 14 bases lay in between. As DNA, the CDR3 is TGTGCCAGCAGCCAAGGATCCCAGGGGAACGAAAAACTGTTTTTT. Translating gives CASSQGSQGNEKLFF.

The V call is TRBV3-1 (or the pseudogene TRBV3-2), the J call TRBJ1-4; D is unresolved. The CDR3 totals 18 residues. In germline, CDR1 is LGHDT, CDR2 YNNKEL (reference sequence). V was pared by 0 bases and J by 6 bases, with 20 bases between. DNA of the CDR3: TGTGCCAGCAGCCAAGATATGCAAACCATGTATAGAGATGAAAAACTGTTTTTT. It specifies CASSQDMQTMYRDEKLFF.

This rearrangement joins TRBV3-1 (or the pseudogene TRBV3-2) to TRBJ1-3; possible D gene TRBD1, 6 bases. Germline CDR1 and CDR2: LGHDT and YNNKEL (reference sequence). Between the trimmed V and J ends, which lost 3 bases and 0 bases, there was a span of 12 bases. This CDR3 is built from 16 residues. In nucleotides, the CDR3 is TGTGCCAGCAGCCATACCGGACAGAGCTCTGGAAACACCATATATTTT. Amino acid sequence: CASSHTGQSSGNTIYF.

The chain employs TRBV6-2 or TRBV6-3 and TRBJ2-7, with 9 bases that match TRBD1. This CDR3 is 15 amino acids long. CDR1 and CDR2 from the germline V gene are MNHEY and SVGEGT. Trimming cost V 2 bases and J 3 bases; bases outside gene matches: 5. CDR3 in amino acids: CASSYPGTGLYEQYF. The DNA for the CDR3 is TGTGCCAGCAGTTACCCCGGGACAGGGCTCTACGAGCAGTACTTC.

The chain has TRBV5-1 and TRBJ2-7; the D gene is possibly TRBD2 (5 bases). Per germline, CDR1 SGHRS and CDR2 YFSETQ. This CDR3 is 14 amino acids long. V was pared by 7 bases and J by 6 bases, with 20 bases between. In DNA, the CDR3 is TGCGCCAGCCATGGCTCAGTCCGGGATTCCGAGCAGTACTTC. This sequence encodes CASHGSVRDSEQYF.

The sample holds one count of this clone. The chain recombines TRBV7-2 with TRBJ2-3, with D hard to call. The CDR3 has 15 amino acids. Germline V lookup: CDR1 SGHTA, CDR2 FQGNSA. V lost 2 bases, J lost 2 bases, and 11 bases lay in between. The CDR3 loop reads CASSLTGGNTDTQYF. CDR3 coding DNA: TGTGCCAGCAGCTTAACTGGCGGAAACACAGATACGCAGTATTTT.

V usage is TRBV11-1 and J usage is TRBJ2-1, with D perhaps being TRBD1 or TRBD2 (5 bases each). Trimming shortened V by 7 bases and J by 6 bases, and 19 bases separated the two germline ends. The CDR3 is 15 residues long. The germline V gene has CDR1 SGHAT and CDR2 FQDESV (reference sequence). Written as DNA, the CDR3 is TGTGCCAGCACCACCGACGAGGGAAGGGGCAATGAGCAGTTCTTC. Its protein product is CASTTDEGRGNEQFF.

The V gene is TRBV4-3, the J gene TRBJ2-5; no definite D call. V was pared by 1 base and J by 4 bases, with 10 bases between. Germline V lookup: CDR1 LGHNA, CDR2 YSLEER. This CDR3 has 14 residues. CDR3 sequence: CASSQGTVGETQYF. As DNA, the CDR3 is TGCGCCAGCAGCCAAGGAACGGTGGGAGAGACCCAGTACTTC.

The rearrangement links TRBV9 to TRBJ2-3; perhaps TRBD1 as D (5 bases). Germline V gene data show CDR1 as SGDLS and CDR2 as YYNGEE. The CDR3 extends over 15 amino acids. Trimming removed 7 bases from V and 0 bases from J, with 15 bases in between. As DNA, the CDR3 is TGTGCCAGCGAATCAGGGATTTCTAGCACAGATACGCAGTATTTT. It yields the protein CASESGISSTDTQYF.

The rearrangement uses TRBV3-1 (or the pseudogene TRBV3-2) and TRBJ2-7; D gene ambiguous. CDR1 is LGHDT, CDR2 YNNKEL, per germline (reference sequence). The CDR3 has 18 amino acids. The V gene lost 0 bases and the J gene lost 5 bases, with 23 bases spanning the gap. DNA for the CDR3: TGTGCCAGCAGCCAAGATTTGGGTCGGTGGGGAAACTTCCACGAGCAGTACTTC. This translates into CASSQDLGRWGNFHEQYF.

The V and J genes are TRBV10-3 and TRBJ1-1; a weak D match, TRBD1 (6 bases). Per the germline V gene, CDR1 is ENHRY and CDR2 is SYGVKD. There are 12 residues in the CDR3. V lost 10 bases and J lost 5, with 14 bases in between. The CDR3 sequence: CATQGGRTEAFF. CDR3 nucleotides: TGTGCCACACAGGGCGGAAGGACTGAAGCTTTCTTT.

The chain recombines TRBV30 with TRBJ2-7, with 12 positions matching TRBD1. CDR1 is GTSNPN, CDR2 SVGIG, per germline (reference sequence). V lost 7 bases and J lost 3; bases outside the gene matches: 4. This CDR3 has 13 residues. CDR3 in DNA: TGTGCCTATTGGGACAGGGGGCTCTACGAGCAGTACTTC. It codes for CAYWDRGLYEQYF. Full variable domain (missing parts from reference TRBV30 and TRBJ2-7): SQTIHQWPATLVQPVGSPLSLECTVEGTSNPNLYWYRQAAGRGLQLLFYSVGIGQISSEVPQNLSASRPQDRQFILSSKKLLLSDSGFYLCAYWDRGLYEQYFGPGTRLTVT.

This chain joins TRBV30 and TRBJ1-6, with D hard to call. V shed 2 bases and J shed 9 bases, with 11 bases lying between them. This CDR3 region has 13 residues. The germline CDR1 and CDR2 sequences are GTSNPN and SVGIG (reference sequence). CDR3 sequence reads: CAWSPILFSPLHF. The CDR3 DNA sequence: TGTGCCTGGAGTCCAATACTTTTTTCACCCCTCCACTTT.

CDR3 bases: TGTGCCACCAGTCGAGGCGGGGACAGGGGTGAAAAACTGTTTTTT. Translated: CATSRGGDRGEKLFF. The gene calls are TRBV24-1 and TRBJ1-4; TRBD1 agrees at 10 bases. The germline V gene encodes CDR1 KGHDR and CDR2 SFDVKD. This CDR3 is 15 amino acids long. With V trimmed by 6 bases and J by 7 bases, 7 bases remained unmatched.

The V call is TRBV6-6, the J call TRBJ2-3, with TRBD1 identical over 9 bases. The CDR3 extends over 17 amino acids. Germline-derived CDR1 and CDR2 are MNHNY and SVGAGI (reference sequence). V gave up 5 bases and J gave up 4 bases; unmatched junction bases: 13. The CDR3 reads CASSQYRQGVLADTQYF. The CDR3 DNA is TGTGCCAGCAGTCAATATCGACAGGGGGTGTTAGCAGATACGCAGTATTTT.

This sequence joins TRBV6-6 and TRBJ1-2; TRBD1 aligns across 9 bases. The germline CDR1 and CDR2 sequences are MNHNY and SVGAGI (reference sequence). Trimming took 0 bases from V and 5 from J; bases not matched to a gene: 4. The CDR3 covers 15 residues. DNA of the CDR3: TGTGCCAGCAGTTACTCGGGACAGGGAATTTATGGCTACACCTTC. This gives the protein CASSYSGQGIYGYTF.

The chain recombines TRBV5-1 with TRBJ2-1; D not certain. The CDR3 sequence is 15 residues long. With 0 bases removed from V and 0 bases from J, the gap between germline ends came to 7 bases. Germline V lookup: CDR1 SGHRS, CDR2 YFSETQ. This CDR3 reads CASSLEASSYNEQFF. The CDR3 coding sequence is TGCGCCAGCAGCTTGGAGGCTAGCTCCTACAATGAGCAGTTCTTC.

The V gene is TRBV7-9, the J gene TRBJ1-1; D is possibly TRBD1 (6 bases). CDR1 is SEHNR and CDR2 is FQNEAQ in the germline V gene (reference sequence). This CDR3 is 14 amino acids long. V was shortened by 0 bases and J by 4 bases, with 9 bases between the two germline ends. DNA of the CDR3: TGTGCCAGCAGCTTAGCAGCGGGGGCCACTGAAGCTTTCTTT. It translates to CASSLAAGATEAFF.

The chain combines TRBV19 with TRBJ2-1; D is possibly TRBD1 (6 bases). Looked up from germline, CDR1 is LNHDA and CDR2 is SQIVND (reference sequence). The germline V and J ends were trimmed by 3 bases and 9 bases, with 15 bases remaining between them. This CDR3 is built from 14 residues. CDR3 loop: CASSIIGQTGEQFF. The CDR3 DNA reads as TGTGCCAGTAGTATTATCGGCCAGACAGGTGAGCAGTTCTTC.

CDR3 amino acids: CASSQARRGTGTKDLNSPLHF. The DNA for the CDR3 is TGTGCCAGCAGCCAAGCTCGTAGGGGTACCGGGACAAAAGATTTGAATTCACCCCTCCACTTT. The V call is TRBV3-1 (or the pseudogene TRBV3-2), the J call TRBJ1-6, with TRBD1 as a possible D gene (6 bases). The CDR3 loop spans 21 amino acids. Trimming removed 1 base from V and 7 bases from J, with 29 bases in between. Germline CDR1 and CDR2: LGHDT and YNNKEL (reference sequence).

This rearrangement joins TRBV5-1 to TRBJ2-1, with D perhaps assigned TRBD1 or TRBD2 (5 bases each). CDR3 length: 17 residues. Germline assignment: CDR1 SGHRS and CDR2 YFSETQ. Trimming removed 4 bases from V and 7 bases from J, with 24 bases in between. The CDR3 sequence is CASSPMDGGRGRNEQFF. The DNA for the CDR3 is TGCGCCAGCAGCCCAATGGACGGCGGACGGGGCAGGAATGAGCAGTTCTTC.

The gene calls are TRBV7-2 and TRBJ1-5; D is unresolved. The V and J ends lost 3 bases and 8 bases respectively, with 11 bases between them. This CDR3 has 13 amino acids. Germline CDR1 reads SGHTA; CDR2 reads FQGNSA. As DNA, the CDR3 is TGTGCCAGCAGCTTTTCTGCGGGCAAGCCCCAGCATTTT. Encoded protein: CASSFSAGKPQHF. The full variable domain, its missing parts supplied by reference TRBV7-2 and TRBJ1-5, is GAGVSQSPSNKVTEKGKDVELRCDPISGHTALYWYRQSLGQGLEFLIYFQGNSAPDKSGLPSDRFSAERTGGSVSTLTIQRTQQEDSAVYLCASSFSAGKPQHFGDGTRLSIL.

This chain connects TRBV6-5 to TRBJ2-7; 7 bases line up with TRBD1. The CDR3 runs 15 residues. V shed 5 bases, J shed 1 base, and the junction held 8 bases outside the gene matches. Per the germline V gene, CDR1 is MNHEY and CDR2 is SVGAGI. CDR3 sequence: CASSPGTVRSYEQYF. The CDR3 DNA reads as TGTGCCAGCAGTCCGGGGACAGTCCGTTCCTACGAGCAGTACTTC.

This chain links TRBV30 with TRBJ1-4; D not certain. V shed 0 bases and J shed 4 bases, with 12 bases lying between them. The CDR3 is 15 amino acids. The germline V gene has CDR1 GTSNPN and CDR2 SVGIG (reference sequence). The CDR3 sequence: CAWSVQSAVNEKLFF. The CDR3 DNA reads TGTGCCTGGAGTGTACAGTCAGCCGTTAATGAAAAACTGTTTTTT.

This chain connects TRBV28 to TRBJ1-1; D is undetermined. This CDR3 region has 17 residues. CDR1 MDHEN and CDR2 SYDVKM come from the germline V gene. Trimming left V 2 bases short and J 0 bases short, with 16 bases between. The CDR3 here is CASSLRFGLIMNTEAFF. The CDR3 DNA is TGTGCCAGCAGTTTAAGATTCGGATTAATCATGAACACTGAAGCTTTCTTT.

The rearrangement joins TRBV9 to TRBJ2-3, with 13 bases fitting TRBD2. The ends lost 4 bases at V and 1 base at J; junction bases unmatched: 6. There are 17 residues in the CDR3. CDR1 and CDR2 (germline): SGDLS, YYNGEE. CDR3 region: CASSPGLAGDGTDTQYF. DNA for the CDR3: TGTGCCAGCAGCCCTGGACTAGCGGGAGATGGCACAGATACGCAGTATTTT.